The 15 T cell receptor beta chains given below trace back to one sample, sequenced in a study of vaccination and CD4 T cells after COVID-19. Once obtained from cultured CD4+ T cells, the DNA was sequenced using the Oncomine TCR Beta short-read assay. TCRdb called the PCR reads again in MiXCR, with one record for every CDR3 protein. Of 6,500 to 8,000 distinct CDR3 sequences detected, around 25% appear once; the ten largest clones hold 9.5%. These receptors are not linked to any known antigen. The sample's treatment: roughly 10-day PBMC culture with coronavirus spike peptide pools or control peptides (ViraFEST assay). Specimen: CD4+ T cells from blood, cultured in vitro, collected after SARS-CoV-2 vaccination. These TCRs come from a human donor who had recovered from COVID-19.

This clonotype appeared a few times. The V call is TRBV24-1, the J call TRBJ2-5; D is unclear. The CDR3 sequence is 13 residues long. In germline, CDR1 is KGHDR, CDR2 SFDVKD. V was cut by 6 bases and J by 5 bases, with 12 bases left in between. CDR3 nucleotide sequence: TGTGCCACCAGTACGGCAGCGACGGAGACCCAGTACTTC. Amino acid sequence: CATSTAATETQYF.

V usage is TRBV28 and J usage is TRBJ1-2; D is ambiguous. The ends were cut back, 1 base at V and 4 bases at J, with 10 bases in the middle. This CDR3 contains 14 residues. Germline CDR1 MDHEN, CDR2 SYDVKM. CDR3 nucleotides: TGTGCCAGCAGTTTATCCCCCAGATCCTATGGCTACACCTTC. Encoded protein: CASSLSPRSYGYTF.

The chain combines TRBV20-1 with TRBJ1-6; a weak D match, TRBD1 (6 bases). This CDR3 spans 11 amino acids. The V end was cut by 2 bases, the J end by 11 bases, with 7 bases between. Germline V gene data show CDR1 as DFQATT and CDR2 as SNEGSKA (reference sequence). The CDR3 DNA reads as TGCAGTGCTAGAACAGGGCCACCCCTCCACTTT. Protein: CSARTGPPLHF.

This clonotype was observed a few times. The rearrangement links TRBV2 to TRBJ2-5; weak D call: TRBD2 (5 bases). This CDR3 is 14 amino acids long. CDR1 is SNHLY, CDR2 FYNNEI, per germline. Trimming left V 4 bases short and J 0 bases short, with 9 bases between. CDR3 residues: CASSVRLYQETQYF. DNA for the CDR3: TGTGCCAGCAGTGTTCGACTATACCAAGAGACCCAGTACTTC. The entire variable domain, with the rest obtained from reference TRBV2 and TRBJ2-5, is as follows: EPEVTQTPSHQVTQMGQEVILRCVPISNHLYFYWYRQILGQKVEFLVSFYNNEISEKSEIFDDQFSVERPDGSNFTLKIRSTKLEDSAMYFCASSVRLYQETQYFGPGTRLLVL.

This clonotype appeared a few times. The rearrangement joins TRBV20-1 to TRBJ2-1, with 14 bases aligning to TRBD2. The CDR3 has 14 residues. Per the germline V gene, CDR1 is DFQATT and CDR2 is SNEGSKA (reference sequence). V was clipped by 6 bases and J by 10 bases; unmatched bases: 8. CDR3 bases: TGCAGTGCCATTTTGACTAGCGGGAGGGAGGAGCAGTTCTTC. It translates to CSAILTSGREEQFF.

The chain couples TRBV20-1 to TRBJ2-3; 12 bases align to TRBD2. The CDR3 is made up of 15 amino acids. The ends lost 5 bases at V and 2 bases at J; junction bases unmatched: 5. Germline CDR1 reads DFQATT; CDR2 reads SNEGSKA (reference sequence). Written as DNA, the CDR3 is TGCAGTGCTTCCGGACTAGCGGGGAACACAGATACGCAGTATTTT. Translated: CSASGLAGNTDTQYF.

The chain's CDR3 is CASSRDPAGEQPQHF. In DNA, the CDR3 is TGTGCCAGCAGTCGGGACCCCGCGGGGGAACAGCCCCAGCATTTT. The J gene is TRBJ1-5, the V gene TRBV28; D is perhaps TRBD1 (5 bases). In germline, CDR1 is MDHEN, CDR2 SYDVKM. Trimming left V 5 bases short and J 7 bases short, with 18 bases between. This CDR3 is 15 amino acids long. Based on the CDR3 plus reference TRBV28 and TRBJ1-5, the full variable domain is DVKVTQSSRYLVKRTGEKVFLECVQDMDHENMFWYRQDPGLGLRLIYFSYDVKMKEKGDIPEGYSVSREKKERFSLILESASTNQTSMYLCASSRDPAGEQPQHFGDGTRLSIL.

The CDR3 sequence: CASSDGLGGYNSPLHF. DNA for the CDR3: TGCGCCAGCAGTGACGGACTAGGGGGATATAATTCACCCCTCCACTTT. The rearrangement uses TRBV10-1 and TRBJ1-6; tentatively, D is TRBD1 (6 bases). Germline loops: CDR1 WNHNN, CDR2 SYGVQD (reference sequence). The germline V and J ends were trimmed by 3 bases and 4 bases, with 13 bases remaining between them. This CDR3 has 16 residues.

V and J are TRBV18 and TRBJ1-2; D unresolved. Germline values: CDR1 KGHSH, CDR2 LQKENI. This CDR3 is 13 amino acids long. The V end lost 2 bases, the J end lost 0 bases, and 4 bases lay between the germline ends. In DNA form, the CDR3 reads TGTGCCAGCTCACCAGAGGCTAACTATGGCTACACCTTC. Amino acid sequence: CASSPEANYGYTF.

This chain's CDR3 is CAISESVGTDTQYF. The CDR3 nucleotides are TGTGCCATCAGTGAGTCAGTGGGCACAGATACGCAGTATTTT. This chain uses TRBV10-3 with TRBJ2-3; D is ambiguous. CDR3 length: 14 residues. Trimming took 0 bases from V and 1 from J, leaving 5 bases between them. Germline CDR1 ENHRY, CDR2 SYGVKD.

This clonotype is medium-sized in the sample. J is TRBJ1-2 and V is TRBV7-2, with D possibly being TRBD1 (6 bases). V was pared by 11 bases and J by 4 bases, with 11 bases between. The CDR3 has 11 amino acids. Germline V gene lookup returns CDR1 SGHTA and CDR2 FQGNSA. In DNA, the CDR3 is TGTGCCGGACGGACAGCCTATGGCTACACCTTC. Translation: CAGRTAYGYTF.

The chain is built from TRBV2 and TRBJ2-7; unclear D gene. Trimming took off 6 bases at V and 3 bases at J, with 9 bases between the two ends. The germline V gene encodes CDR1 SNHLY and CDR2 FYNNEI. The CDR3 length is 12 residues. The CDR3 sequence: CASRGPGYEQYF. The CDR3 DNA reads as TGTGCCAGCAGGGGTCCTGGCTACGAGCAGTACTTC.

This clonotype was seen a few times. The rearrangement links TRBV6-5 to TRBJ1-1; 8 positions match TRBD1. This CDR3 region has 14 residues. CDR1 is MNHEY, CDR2 SVGAGI, per germline. Unmatched junction bases numbered 4, after V lost 3 bases and J lost 4 bases. The CDR3 coding sequence is TGTGCCAGCAGTTATCAGGGGGCAATCACTGAAGCTTTCTTT. Its translation: CASSYQGAITEAFF.

This chain connects TRBV2 to TRBJ2-5, with 11 bases that match TRBD1. The CDR3 is 14 amino acids. Per germline, CDR1 SNHLY and CDR2 FYNNEI. V trimming: 11 bases; J trimming: 4 bases; junction bases outside the gene matches: 9. The CDR3 DNA sequence: TGTGCCGACAGTGGGGACAGGGGGGCAGAGACCCAGTACTTC. Translated: CADSGDRGAETQYF.

In its sample, this clonotype ranks as medium-sized. The chain combines TRBV7-2 with TRBJ2-7; 8 nucleotides line up with TRBD2. The CDR3 consists of 14 residues. V was clipped by 3 bases and J by 3 bases; unmatched bases: 4. CDR1 is SGHTA, CDR2 FQGNSA, per germline. CDR3 bases: TGTGCCAGCAGCTTGGGGGGACTAGTCTACGAGCAGTACTTC. It encodes CASSLGGLVYEQYF.